This T cell receptor (beta chain) is drawn from a study of cytomegalovirus exposure and HLA in healthy donors. Study-level findings and limits: Presence/absence analyses treated sequencing depth as roughly uniform across donors.

CDR1 SGHRS and CDR2 YFSETQ come from the germline V gene. There are 14 residues in the CDR3. V dropped 4 bases and J dropped 2 bases, with 13 bases sitting between them. Use of 60 Vbeta and 13 Jbeta primers characterized the PCR. Some clones are missing from TCRdb's copy, which holds only in-frame ones; the method was immunoSEQ multiplex PCR. There are some 100,000 clones in the sample; roughly 74% occur only once, and roughly 15% lies in the top ten. This clone has more than one count but fewer than ten. Its antigen is unidentified. V gene TRBV5-1 combines with J gene TRBJ2-7; D may be TRBD2 (6 bases). Sequenced input: PBMCs. This TCR was recovered from a woman aged 18-35 years in good health and CMV-seropositive. CDR3: CASSPYGGTYEQYF. The CDR3 DNA follows: TGCGCCAGCAGCCCGTACGGCGGGACCTACGAGCAGTACTTC.